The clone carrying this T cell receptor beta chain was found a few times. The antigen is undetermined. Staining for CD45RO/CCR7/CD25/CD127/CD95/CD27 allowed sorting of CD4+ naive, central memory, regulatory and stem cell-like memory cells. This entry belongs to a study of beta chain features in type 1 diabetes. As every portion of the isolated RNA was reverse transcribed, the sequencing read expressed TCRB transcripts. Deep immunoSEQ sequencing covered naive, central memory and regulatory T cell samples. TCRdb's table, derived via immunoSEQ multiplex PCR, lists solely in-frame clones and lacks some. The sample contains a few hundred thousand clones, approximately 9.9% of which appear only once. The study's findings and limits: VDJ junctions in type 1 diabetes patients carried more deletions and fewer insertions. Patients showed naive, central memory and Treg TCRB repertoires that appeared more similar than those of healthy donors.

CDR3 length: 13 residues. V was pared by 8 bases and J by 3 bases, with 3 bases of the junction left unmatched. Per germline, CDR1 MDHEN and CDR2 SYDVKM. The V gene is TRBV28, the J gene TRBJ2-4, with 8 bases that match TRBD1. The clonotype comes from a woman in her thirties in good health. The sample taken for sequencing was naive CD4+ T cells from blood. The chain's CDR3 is CASRGQDKNIQYF. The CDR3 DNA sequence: TGTGCCAGCCGGGGACAGGACAAAAACATTCAGTACTTC.